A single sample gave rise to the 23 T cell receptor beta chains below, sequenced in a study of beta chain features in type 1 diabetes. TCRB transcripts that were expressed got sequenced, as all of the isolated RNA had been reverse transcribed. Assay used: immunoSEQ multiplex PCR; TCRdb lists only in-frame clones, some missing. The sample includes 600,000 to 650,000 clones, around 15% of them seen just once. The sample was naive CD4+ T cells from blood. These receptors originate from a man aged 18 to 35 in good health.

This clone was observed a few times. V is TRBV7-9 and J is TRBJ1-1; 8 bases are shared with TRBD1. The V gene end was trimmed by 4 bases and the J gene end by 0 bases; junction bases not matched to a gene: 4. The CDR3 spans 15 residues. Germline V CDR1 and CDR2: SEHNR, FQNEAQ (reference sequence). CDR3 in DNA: TGTGCCAGCAGCTACGGGACAGGCATGAACACTGAAGCTTTCTTT. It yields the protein CASSYGTGMNTEAFF. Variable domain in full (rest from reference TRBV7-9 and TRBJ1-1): DTGVSQNPRHKITKRGQNVTFRCDPISEHNRLYWYRQTLGQGPEFLTYFQNEAQLEKSRLLSDRFSAERPKGSFSTLEIQRTEQGDSAMYLCASSYGTGMNTEAFFGQGTRLTVV.

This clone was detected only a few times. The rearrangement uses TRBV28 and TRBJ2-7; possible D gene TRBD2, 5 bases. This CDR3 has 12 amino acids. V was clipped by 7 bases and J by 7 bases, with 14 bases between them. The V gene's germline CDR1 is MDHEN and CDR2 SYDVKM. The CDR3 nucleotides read TGTGCCAGCAAAAGAGGCCGGAGGGAGCAGTACTTC. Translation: CASKRGRREQYF.

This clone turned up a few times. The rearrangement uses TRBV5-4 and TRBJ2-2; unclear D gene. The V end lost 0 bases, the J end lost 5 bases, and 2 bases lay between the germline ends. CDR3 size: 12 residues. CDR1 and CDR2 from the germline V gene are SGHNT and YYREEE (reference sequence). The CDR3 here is CASSLETGELFF. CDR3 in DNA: TGTGCCAGCAGCTTGGAAACCGGGGAGCTGTTTTTT.

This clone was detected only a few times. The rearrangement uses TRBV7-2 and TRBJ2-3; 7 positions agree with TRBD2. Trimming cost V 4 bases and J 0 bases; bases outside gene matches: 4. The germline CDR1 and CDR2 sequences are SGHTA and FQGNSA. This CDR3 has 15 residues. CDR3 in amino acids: CASSSSSGSTDTQYF. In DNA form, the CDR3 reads TGTGCCAGCAGCTCCTCTAGCGGCAGCACAGATACGCAGTATTTT.

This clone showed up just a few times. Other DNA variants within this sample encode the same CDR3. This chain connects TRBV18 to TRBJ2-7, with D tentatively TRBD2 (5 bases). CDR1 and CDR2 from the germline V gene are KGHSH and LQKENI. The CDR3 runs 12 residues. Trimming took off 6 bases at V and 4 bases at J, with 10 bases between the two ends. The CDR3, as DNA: TGTGCCAGCTCTCCCGGCGGGTACGAGCAGTACTTC. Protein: CASSPGGYEQYF.

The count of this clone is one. The DNA of the CDR3 is TGTGCCAGCAGCTTAGTACAGGGCAATCAGCCCCAGCATTTT. Protein sequence: CASSLVQGNQPQHF. The chain carries TRBV11-2 and TRBJ1-5, with D possibly TRBD1 on 5 matching bases. The CDR3 totals 14 residues. Germline lookup yields CDR1 SGHAT and CDR2 FQNNGV. V was cut by 1 base and J by 2 bases, with 6 bases left in between. Looking up the rest from reference TRBV11-2 and TRBJ1-5 gives the full variable domain: EAGVAQSPRYKIIEKRQSVAFWCNPISGHATLYWYQQILGQGPKLLIQFQNNGVVDDSQLPKDRFSAERLKGVDSTLKIQPAKLEDSAVYLCASSLVQGNQPQHFGDGTRLSIL.

The CDR3 bases are TGCAGCGTTGGTTGGGACAGCTGTGAGCAGTACTTC. Translation gives CSVGWDSCEQYF. V and J are TRBV29-1 and TRBJ2-7, with TRBD1 identical over 7 bases. The CDR3 runs 12 residues. V dropped 4 bases and J dropped 7; count of bases not matched to a gene: 7. The germline V gene encodes CDR1 SQVTM and CDR2 ANQGSEA.

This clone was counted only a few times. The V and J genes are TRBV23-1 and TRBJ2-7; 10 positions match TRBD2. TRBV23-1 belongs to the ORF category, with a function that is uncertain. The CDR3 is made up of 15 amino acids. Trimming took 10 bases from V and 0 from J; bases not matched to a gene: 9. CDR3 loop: CANLKAGGHSYEQYF. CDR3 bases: TGCGCCAACCTTAAAGCGGGAGGGCACTCCTACGAGCAGTACTTC.

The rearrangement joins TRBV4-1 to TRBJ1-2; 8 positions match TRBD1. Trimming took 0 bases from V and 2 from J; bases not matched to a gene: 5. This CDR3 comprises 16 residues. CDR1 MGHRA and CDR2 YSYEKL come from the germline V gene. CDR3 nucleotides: TGCGCCAGCAGCCAAGAGAGGACAGGGTTCAACTATGGCTACACCTTC. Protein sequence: CASSQERTGFNYGYTF.

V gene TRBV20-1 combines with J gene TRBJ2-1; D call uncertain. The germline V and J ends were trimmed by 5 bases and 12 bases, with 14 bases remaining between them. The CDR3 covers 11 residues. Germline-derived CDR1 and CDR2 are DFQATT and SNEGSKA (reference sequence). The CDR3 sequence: CSALLGERQFF. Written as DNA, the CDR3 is TGCAGTGCTTTATTGGGCGAAAGGCAGTTCTTC.

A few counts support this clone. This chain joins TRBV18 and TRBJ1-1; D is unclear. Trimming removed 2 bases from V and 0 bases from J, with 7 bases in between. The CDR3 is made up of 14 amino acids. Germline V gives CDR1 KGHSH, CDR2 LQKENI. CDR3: CASSPTDMNTEAFF. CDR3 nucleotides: TGTGCCAGCTCACCAACAGACATGAACACTGAAGCTTTCTTT.

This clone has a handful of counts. This chain's CDR3 is CASSQDRPMNTEAFF. The CDR3 DNA reads as TGCGCCAGCAGCCAAGACAGACCAATGAACACTGAAGCTTTCTTT. This chain connects TRBV4-3 to TRBJ1-1; D gene ambiguous. CDR1 is LGHNA, CDR2 YSLEER, per germline. V lost 0 bases and J 0 bases, leaving 8 bases between the germline ends. The CDR3 runs 15 residues.

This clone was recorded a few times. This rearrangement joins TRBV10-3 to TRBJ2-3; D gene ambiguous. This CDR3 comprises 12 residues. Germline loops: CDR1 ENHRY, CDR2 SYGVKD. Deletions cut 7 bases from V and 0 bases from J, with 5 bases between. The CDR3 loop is CAIKASTDTQYF. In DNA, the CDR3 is TGTGCCATCAAGGCTAGCACAGATACGCAGTATTTT.

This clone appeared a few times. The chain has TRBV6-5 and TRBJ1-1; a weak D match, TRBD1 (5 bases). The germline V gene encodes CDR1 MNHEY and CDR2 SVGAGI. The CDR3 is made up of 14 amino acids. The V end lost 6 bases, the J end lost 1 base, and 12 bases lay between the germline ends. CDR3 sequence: CASSRGLGNTEAFF. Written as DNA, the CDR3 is TGTGCCAGCAGCCGGGGGTTAGGGAACACTGAAGCTTTCTTT.

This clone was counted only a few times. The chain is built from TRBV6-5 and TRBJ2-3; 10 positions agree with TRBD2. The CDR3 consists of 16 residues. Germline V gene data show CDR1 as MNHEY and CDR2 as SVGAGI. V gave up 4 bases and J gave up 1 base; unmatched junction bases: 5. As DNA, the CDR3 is TGTGCCAGCAGTTCGCTAGCGGGAGTAGGCACAGATACGCAGTATTTT. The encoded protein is CASSSLAGVGTDTQYF.

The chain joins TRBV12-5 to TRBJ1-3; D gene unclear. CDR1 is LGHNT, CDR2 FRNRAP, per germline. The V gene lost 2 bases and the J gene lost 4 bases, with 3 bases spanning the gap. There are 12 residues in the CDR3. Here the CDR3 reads CASGLKGNTIYF. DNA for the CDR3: TGTGCTAGTGGTTTGAAAGGAAACACCATATATTTT.

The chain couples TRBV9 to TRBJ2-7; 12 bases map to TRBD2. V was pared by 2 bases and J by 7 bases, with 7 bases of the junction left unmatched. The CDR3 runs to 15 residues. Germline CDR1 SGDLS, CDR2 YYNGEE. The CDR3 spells CASSVLAGGVVEQYF. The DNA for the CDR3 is TGTGCCAGCAGCGTCCTAGCGGGAGGGGTAGTTGAGCAGTACTTC.

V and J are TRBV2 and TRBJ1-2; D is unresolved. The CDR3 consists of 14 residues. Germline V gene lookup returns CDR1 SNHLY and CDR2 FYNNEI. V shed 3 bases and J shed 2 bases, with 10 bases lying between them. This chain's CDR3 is CASSEVTVNYGYTF. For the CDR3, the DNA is TGTGCCAGCAGTGAGGTAACAGTGAACTATGGCTACACCTTC.

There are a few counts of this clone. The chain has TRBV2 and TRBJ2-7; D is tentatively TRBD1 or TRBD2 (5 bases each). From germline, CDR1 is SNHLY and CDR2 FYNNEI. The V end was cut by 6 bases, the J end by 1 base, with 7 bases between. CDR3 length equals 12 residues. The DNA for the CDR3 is TGTGCCAGCAGGGGGGAATCCTACGAGCAGTACTTC. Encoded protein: CASRGESYEQYF.

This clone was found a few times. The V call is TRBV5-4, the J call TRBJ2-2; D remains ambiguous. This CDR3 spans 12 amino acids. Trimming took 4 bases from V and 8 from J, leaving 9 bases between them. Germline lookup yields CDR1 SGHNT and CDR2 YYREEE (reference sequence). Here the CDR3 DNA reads TGTGCCAGCAGCCTCGGGCGTGGGGAGCTGTTTTTT. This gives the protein CASSLGRGELFF. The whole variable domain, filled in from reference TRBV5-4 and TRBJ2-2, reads ETGVTQSPTHLIKTRGQQVTLRCSSQSGHNTVSWYQQALGQGPQFIFQYYREEENGRGNFPPRFSGLQFPNYSSELNVNALELDDSALYLCASSLGRGELFFGEGSRLTVL.

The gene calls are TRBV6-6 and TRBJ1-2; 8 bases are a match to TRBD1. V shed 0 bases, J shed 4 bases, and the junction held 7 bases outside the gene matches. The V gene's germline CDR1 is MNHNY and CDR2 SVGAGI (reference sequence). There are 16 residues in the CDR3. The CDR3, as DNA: TGTGCCAGCAGTTACTCCAGACAGGGGTCTGGCTATGGCTACACCTTC. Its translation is CASSYSRQGSGYGYTF.

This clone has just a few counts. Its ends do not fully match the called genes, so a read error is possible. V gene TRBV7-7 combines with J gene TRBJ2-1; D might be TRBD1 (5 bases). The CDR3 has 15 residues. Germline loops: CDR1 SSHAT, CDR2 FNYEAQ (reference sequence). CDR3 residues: CASSQQVNSYNEQFF. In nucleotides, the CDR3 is TGTGCTAGCAGCCAACAGGTGAACTCCTACAATGAGCAGTTCTTC. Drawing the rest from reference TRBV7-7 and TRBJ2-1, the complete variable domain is GAGVSQSPRYKVTKRGQDVTLRCDPISSHATLYWYQQALGQGPEFLTYFNYEAQPDKSGLPSDRFSAERPEGSISTLTIQRTEQRDSAMYRCASSQQVNSYNEQFFGPGTRLTVL.

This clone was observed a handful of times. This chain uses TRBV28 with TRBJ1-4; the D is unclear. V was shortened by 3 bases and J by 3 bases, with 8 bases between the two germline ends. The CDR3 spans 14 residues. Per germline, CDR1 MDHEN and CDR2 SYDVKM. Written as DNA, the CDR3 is TGTGCCAGCAGTTTTGTACAGCCTAATGAAAAACTGTTTTTT. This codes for CASSFVQPNEKLFF.